The sample holds many counts of the clone carrying this T cell receptor beta chain. The antigen is unknown. TCRdb reprocessed the RT-PCR reads via MiXCR and lists one record per CDR3 protein. The repertoire holds about 800,000 distinct CDR3 sequences, approximately 21% seen once, with about 10% in the top ten. This record comes from a study of response to subunit inactivated influenza vaccine. Study-wide results and caveats: The study's authors posited that every seasonal influenza vaccination enlists few new T cells.

CDR1 SQVTM and CDR2 ANQGSEA come from the germline V gene. The CDR3 runs 14 residues. J was trimmed by 5 bases and V by 3 bases; bases with no gene match: 8. The specimen comprised PBMCs from blood, sampled 5 days after vaccination. The sequence was obtained from a man aged 45 to 65 who received an inactivated influenza vaccine. This chain links TRBV29-1 with TRBJ2-3, with TRBD2 matching over 7 bases. The CDR3 loop is CSVEMGGYEDTQYF. In nucleotides, the CDR3 is TGCAGCGTTGAGATGGGAGGGTATGAAGATACGCAGTATTTT.